This TCR beta chain was sequenced for a study of blood T cell repertoires in COVID-19 (dated by TCRdb to the early 2020s). About the investigation overall: The collaborator samples originated in the United States, Italy and Spain and spanned the acute and convalescent phases of COVID-19. The material from the prospective study consisted of cDNA or gDNA derived from T cells, B-cell-depleted T cells, or PBMCs. Deeply sampled blood TCRbeta repertoires from subjects exposed to, actively infected with, or recovered from COVID-19 were included in the dataset. A freely available public database, intended as a resource for researchers studying the immune response to SARS-CoV-2, is where the repertoires were released. Samples were obtained from the ongoing ImmuneRACE study (first 160 participants) and from some 1,300 subjects provided by 6 global collaborators. Nearly every sample came with metadata listing a de-identified subject ID, COVID-19 status, age in years and sex. Where available, HLA class I and class II types were taken from metadata supplied by the sample provider and were not determined by assay-based typing. General study outcomes and caveats: The amount of clinical and demographic metadata varied by source and participant and was provided uncurated.

TCRbeta CDR3 regions were amplified from genomic DNA by means of the immunoSEQ Assay, a bias-controlled multiplex PCR. The paper's processing steps were these. Within the assay, amplification of reference gene primers was used to estimate how many nucleated cells each sample contained. To quantify the absolute abundance of each unique TCRbeta CDR3 rearrangement, sequence reads were collapsed and filtered. Productive Simpson clonality was computed per sample as the square root of Simpson's diversity index over productive rearrangements. TCRdb's version of the immuneACCESS table is confined to in-frame rearrangements and falls short of the full clone set. An unresolved V gene accounts for under half of the shortfall where checked; the remainder is of unknown origin. V, J and clone size derive from that table, while D and trimming were established from the DNA sequence. Here the sample has under 450,000 clones; 65% to 90% occur a single time. The top ten hold about 7.1% of the sample.

This clone appeared once. Its antigen is currently not known. No much larger clone is present one base from it, and per-base qualities are unavailable. Ends trimmed: V by 2 bases, J by 0 bases; bases unmatched to a gene: 5. The germline V gene yields SGDLS for CDR1 and YYNGEE for CDR2. The cysteine opens and the phenylalanine closes a CDR3 of 16 amino acids. Only the CDR3 DNA is retained, 48 bases long and in frame from the first base. One collaborating source in Seattle enrolled patients while the patients were actively infected and followed the patients over time throughout the course of disease. Whole blood was collected in K2EDTA tubes by collaborating institutions according to the institutions' own protocols. For TCRbeta analysis, collaborator samples were shipped as frozen whole blood, as isolated PBMCs, or as DNA extracted from either sample type.

Sequencing used peripheral blood. The clonotype originates from an older woman with COVID-19, enrolled during active disease. The chain uses TRBV9 and TRBJ2-1; 7 central nucleotides agree with TRBD2. The DNA sequence is as follows: TGTGCCAGCAGCGTTAGCGGGTCCAGCTCCTACAATGAGCAGTTCTTC. This sequence encodes CASSVSGSSSYNEQFF.